In its sample, the clone carrying this T cell receptor beta chain was seen once. The V end was cut by 7 bases, the J end by 1 base, with 14 bases between. This CDR3 is built from 15 residues. The germline V gene has CDR1 SNHLY and CDR2 FYNNEI. The table came from immunoSEQ multiplex PCR; TCRdb's copy has only in-frame clones and leaves some out. Here the sample spans about 300,000 clones, more than 80% being singletons. These data are taken from a study of blood T cell repertoires in COVID-19. This receptor was taken from a woman between 50 and 59 years old with COVID-19, enrolled during active disease. The specimen was peripheral blood. The chain links TRBV2 to TRBJ2-4; the D is unclear. In nucleotides, the CDR3 is TGTGCCAGCATGTTAGGTCGACTTGCCAAAAACATTCAGTACTTC. Translation: CASMLGRLAKNIQYF. The whole variable domain, filled in from reference TRBV2 and TRBJ2-4, reads EPEVTQTPSHQVTQMGQEVILRCVPISNHLYFYWYRQILGQKVEFLVSFYNNEISEKSEIFDDQFSVERPDGSNFTLKIRSTKLEDSAMYFCASMLGRLAKNIQYFGAGTRLSVL.